What follows are 21 T cell receptor beta chains derived from one specimen sequenced in a study of human T cells and chemical hapten exposure. Time point indicated: pre-sensitization, week 0. Treatment described: therapeutic diphenylcyclopropenone sensitization with weekly scalp DPC. Blood, whole and unfractionated, served as the source for total RNA extraction. TCRdb re-called the RACE reads through MiXCR, storing one row per CDR3 protein. The sample carries tens of thousands of distinct CDR3 sequences, about 12% recorded once. The sample here was whole blood, taken in connection with sensitization to the hapten diphenylcyclopropenone (DPC). Receptors originate from a woman in her thirties or forties with alopecia areata. Some clones in this sample may be carry-over from other donors' samples.

This clonotype was picked up many times. V and J are TRBV7-6 and TRBJ2-2; 8 bases match TRBD1. After removal of 2 bases from V and 5 bases from J, the junction contained 7 bases not matched to a gene. The germline V gene has CDR1 SGHVS and CDR2 FNYEAQ. The CDR3 has 16 amino acids. CDR3: CASSLRPGGSTGELFF. Here the CDR3 DNA reads TGTGCCAGCAGCTTAAGGCCAGGGGGCTCTACCGGGGAGCTGTTTTTT. The full variable domain, in which reference TRBV7-6 and TRBJ2-2 provide the parts outside the CDR3, is GAGVSQSPRYKVTKRGQDVALRCDPISGHVSLYWYRQALGQGPEFLTYFNYEAQQDKSGLPNDRFSAERPEGSISTLTIQRTEQRDSAMYRCASSLRPGGSTGELFFGEGSRLTVL.

This clonotype was counted between two and nine times. The chain links TRBV9 to TRBJ2-1; TRBD2 might be the D (5 bases). Germline V CDR1 and CDR2: SGDLS, YYNGEE. The CDR3 is 14 amino acids. Trimming cost V 3 bases and J 10 bases, with 17 bases left between them. The CDR3 bases are TGTGCCAGCAGCGCCCCAAGAGGGCGGTTCGAGCAGTTCTTC. Protein sequence: CASSAPRGRFEQFF.

This clonotype occurred many times. J is TRBJ2-1 and V is TRBV29-1; 11 bases are shared with TRBD2. The length of the CDR3 is 13 residues. J gave up 9 bases and V 4 bases, and 5 bases lay outside the gene matches. CDR1 is SQVTM and CDR2 is ANQGSEA in the germline V gene. The DNA of the CDR3 is TGCAGCGTTGTAGCGGGAGGGCCGAGTGAGCAGTTCTTC. As protein: CSVVAGGPSEQFF.

The sample holds many counts of this clonotype. For the CDR3, the DNA is TGTGCCAGCAGCTTAAGGAGCGGGGGGGCGCACGAGCAGTACTTC. Residues: CASSLRSGGAHEQYF. The rearrangement uses TRBV11-2 and TRBJ2-7; 10 bases are shared with TRBD2. The CDR3 covers 15 residues. V lost 2 bases, J lost 5 bases, and 6 bases stayed unmatched. The germline CDR1 and CDR2 sequences are SGHAT and FQNNGV.

The chain links TRBV27 to TRBJ2-1, with D perhaps matching TRBD2 (6 bases). Germline V gene lookup returns CDR1 MNHEY and CDR2 SMNVEV (reference sequence). The V gene lost 8 bases and the J gene lost 4 bases, with 15 bases spanning the gap. CDR3 length: 14 amino acids. CDR3 region: CASREGRSYNEQFF. CDR3 nucleotides: TGTGCCAGCCGAGAGGGGAGGAGTTACAATGAGCAGTTCTTC.

This clonotype was observed many times. The chain carries TRBV5-1 and TRBJ2-6, with D perhaps TRBD2 (5 bases). Trimming left V 1 base short and J 0 bases short, with 5 bases between. Looked up from germline, CDR1 is SGHRS and CDR2 is YFSETQ. This CDR3 is built from 15 residues. The CDR3 nucleotides read TGCGCCAGCAGCTTGAGCGGCTCTGGGGCCAACGTCCTGACTTTC. Translated, it gives CASSLSGSGANVLTF.

V gene TRBV5-5 combines with J gene TRBJ2-7; TRBD1 matches 8 bases. Germline V gene lookup returns CDR1 SGHKS and CDR2 YYEKEE (reference sequence). The V segment lost 2 bases and the J segment 4 bases; nucleotides outside the gene matches: 8. CDR3 size: 15 residues. This CDR3 is CASSFSPGQGYEQYF. CDR3 bases: TGTGCCAGCAGCTTTTCTCCCGGACAGGGTTACGAGCAGTACTTC.

V is TRBV29-1 and J is TRBJ1-3; D is possibly TRBD1 (5 bases). This CDR3 has 15 residues. The V end lost 3 bases, the J end lost 2 bases, and 14 bases lay between the germline ends. Germline CDR1 is SQVTM and CDR2 is ANQGSEA. CDR3 sequence reads: CSVEAVGRAGNTIYF. CDR3 in DNA: TGCAGCGTTGAGGCGGTGGGGCGCGCTGGAAACACCATATATTTT.

This clonotype was seen at least ten times. The chain links TRBV14 to TRBJ1-3; D unclear. Trimming removed 0 bases at V and 3 bases at J, with 12 bases between. CDR3 length: 16 amino acids. CDR1 and CDR2 (germline): SGHDN, FVKESK. As DNA, the CDR3 is TGTGCCAGCAGCCAAGAACGCCAACCCGGTGGAAACACCATATATTTT. Protein sequence: CASSQERQPGGNTIYF.

The CDR3: CACPVSTEAFF. DNA for the CDR3: TGTGCCTGCCCGGTAAGCACTGAAGCTTTCTTT. J is TRBJ1-1 and V is TRBV30; D ambiguous. The CDR3 is 11 amino acids. With 6 bases removed from V and 4 bases from J, the gap between germline ends came to 9 bases. CDR1 and CDR2 (germline): GTSNPN, SVGIG (reference sequence). Full variable domain (remainder filled in from reference TRBV30 and TRBJ1-1): SQTIHQWPATLVQPVGSPLSLECTVEGTSNPNLYWYRQAAGRGLQLLFYSVGIGQISSEVPQNLSASRPQDRQFILSSKKLLLSDSGFYLCACPVSTEAFFGQGTRLTVV.

This clonotype occurred many times. The V gene is TRBV2, the J gene TRBJ1-1; 10 bases match TRBD1. CDR1 SNHLY and CDR2 FYNNEI come from the germline V gene. The CDR3 is 15 residues long. The J segment lost 4 bases and the V segment lost 4 bases, leaving 6 bases of the junction unmatched. CDR3 amino acids: CASSGQGASVTEAFF. The CDR3 DNA reads TGTGCCAGCAGTGGACAGGGGGCCAGCGTCACTGAAGCTTTCTTT.

This clonotype was seen a handful of times. The rearrangement joins TRBV9 to TRBJ1-3; 7 bases are shared with TRBD1. J gave up 0 bases and V 3 bases, and 6 bases lay outside the gene matches. CDR3 length: 16 residues. Germline CDR1 SGDLS, CDR2 YYNGEE. CDR3 sequence (DNA): TGTGCCAGCAGCGCAAGACAGGGTTACTCTGGAAACACCATATATTTT. It codes for CASSARQGYSGNTIYF.

The V gene is TRBV3-1, the J gene TRBJ2-5; tentatively, D is TRBD1 (6 bases). Germline CDR1 and CDR2: LGHDT and YNNKEL (reference sequence). The V and J ends lost 2 bases and 5 bases respectively, with 9 bases between them. This CDR3 has 13 residues. The CDR3 loop reads CASSQTGIETQYF. The CDR3 DNA sequence: TGTGCCAGCAGCCAAACAGGGATCGAGACCCAGTACTTC.

This clonotype has at least ten counts. The genes are TRBV29-1 and TRBJ2-3, with 10 bases that match TRBD2. CDR3 length equals 14 residues. The germline V gene has CDR1 SQVTM and CDR2 ANQGSEA. Trimming cost V 6 bases and J 1 base; bases outside gene matches: 4. The CDR3 DNA is TGCAGCGTCGCCGGGACTAGCGGCACAGATACGCAGTATTTT. Translated, it gives CSVAGTSGTDTQYF.

By share, this clonotype counts as medium-sized. The genes are TRBV20-1 and TRBJ2-7, with 7 bases matching TRBD2. With 5 bases clipped from V and 4 bases from J, the junction kept 8 bases outside the gene matches. The CDR3 has 13 residues. Looked up from germline, CDR1 is DFQATT and CDR2 is SNEGSKA (reference sequence). The CDR3 reads CSARPGLKYEQYF. The CDR3 region has the DNA TGCAGTGCTCGTCCGGGACTAAAATACGAGCAGTACTTC.

Many counts were recorded for this clonotype. The chain links TRBV30 to TRBJ2-1; D unresolved. The CDR3 consists of 17 residues. V was cut by 0 bases and J by 5 bases, with 20 bases left in between. CDR1 GTSNPN and CDR2 SVGIG come from the germline V gene (reference sequence). In DNA, the CDR3 is TGTGCCTGGAGTGTACCCCCCTATAAGGGCCTTAACAATGAGCAGTTCTTC. It yields the protein CAWSVPPYKGLNNEQFF.

This clonotype appeared many times. The rearrangement uses TRBV5-1 and TRBJ2-7; a possible D gene is TRBD2 (6 bases). The CDR3 sequence is 11 residues long. Germline CDR1 SGHRS, CDR2 YFSETQ. Trimming removed 7 bases from V and 1 base from J, with 6 bases in between. The CDR3 spells CASRESYEQYF. The CDR3 DNA follows: TGCGCCAGCCGGGAGTCCTACGAGCAGTACTTC.

On this clonotype: The junction and the germline gene differ at one end; a read error may be behind it. V usage is TRBV3-1 and J usage is TRBJ1-1; tentatively, D is TRBD1 (5 bases). This CDR3 is 13 amino acids long. Germline V gene data show CDR1 as LGHDT and CDR2 as YNNKEL (reference sequence). The CDR3 DNA reads TGTGCCAGCAGCCTAAACAGGAACACTGAAGTTTTCTTT. Its translation is CASSLNRNTEVFF.

This clonotype has a count of ten or more. The chain employs TRBV6-6 and TRBJ1-5, with TRBD1 matching 9 bases. Germline V gene lookup returns CDR1 MNHNY and CDR2 SVGAGI (reference sequence). The length of the CDR3 is 15 residues. V trimming: 2 bases; J trimming: 3 bases; junction bases outside the gene matches: 2. The DNA of the CDR3 is TGTGCCAGCAGTTACCGGGACAGGGTCAATCAGCCCCAGCATTTT. Its protein is CASSYRDRVNQPQHF.

This clonotype appeared many times. The gene calls are TRBV21-1 and TRBJ2-5; TRBD1, the table's D call, lacks a check against the DNA. TRBV21-1 counts as a pseudogene. There are 16 residues in the CDR3. The chain's CDR3 is CASSRPAGAQRETQYF. DNA of the CDR3: TGTGCCAGCAGCCGACCGGCGGGGGCCCAGCGGGAGACCCAGTACTTC.

This clonotype was seen many times. V is TRBV12-3 or TRBV12-4 and J is TRBJ2-7; TRBD2 agrees at 7 bases. J gave up 5 bases and V 2 bases, and 18 bases lay outside the gene matches. The CDR3 contains 18 residues. CDR3 region: CASSLQLRVGGDWNEQYF. As DNA, the CDR3 is TGTGCCAGCAGTTTACAACTACGCGTGGGGGGGGACTGGAACGAGCAGTACTTC.